The T cell receptor beta chain under discussion was sequenced for a study of beta chain features in type 1 diabetes (dated by TCRdb to 2016 to 2019). About the full investigation: No differences in mean age, gender distribution, total cell number or subset yield were found between patients and healthy donors. A total of 107,917,701 sorted cells were examined across all samples, and the number of cells per subset was strongly correlated with RNA yield. The study compared TCRB repertoires of sorted circulating CD4+ T cell subsets between recently diagnosed type 1 diabetes patients and matched healthy donors. Regulatory and stem cell-like memory subsets were obtained from only 8 patients and roughly eight healthy donors, while naive and central memory subsets were obtained from all 28 donors.

All of the isolated RNA was reverse transcribed with the High Capacity cDNA Reverse Transcription Kit, so expressed TCRB transcripts were sequenced. Deep immunoSEQ sequencing was applied to naive, central memory and regulatory T cell samples, giving an average of roughly 3.6 million total reads per sample. After sorted cells were lysed in RLT buffer, RNA was extracted with DNase-treated RNeasy Micro or Mini kits, with the choice depending on cell number. Each cell subset was processed on its own to prevent cross-contamination, while patient and healthy donor samples were processed together. Using the immunoSEQ multiplex PCR, TCRB sequences were amplified from cDNA into 87-bp fragments spanning the CDR3 region. The amplicons were sequenced using the Illumina HiSeq platform. The study's own analysis went as follows. PCR bias was computationally corrected using synthetic template baselines, reads within Hamming distance 2 were collapsed, and singletons that could not be merged were discarded. Reads were aligned against IMGT to assign V, D and J genes, CDR3 length and insertions or deletions at six rearrangement sites. Clonotype counts were normalized to sorted cell number within each subset before computing true diversity and Gini coefficients with the tcR R package. The overlap coefficient, calculated on TCRB nucleotide sequences, was used to measure repertoire sharing. Out-of-frame TCRB sequences from naive cells were analyzed to stand in for the pre-selection repertoire. Not all clones reach the TCRdb copy of this immuneACCESS table, which keeps in-frame sequences only. Checked studies attribute under half of the gap to unresolved V genes and leave the rest unexplained. For V, J and clone size, that table is used; D and trimming come from the DNA. This sample comprises 500,000 to 650,000 clones, under 15% of them detected only once. The ten top clones hold more than 0.09% of the sample.

This clone has a single count. What this receptor recognizes is not known. Qualities for individual bases were not recorded, and no much larger clone is one base off. Broader findings and caveats from the paper: Because small numbers of individuals were included in the HLA sub-analyses, any influence of HLA type on TCRB rearrangement was left unresolved. A moderate but significant shortening of TCRB CDR3 length was observed in type 1 diabetes patients in all four CD4+ subsets. Fewer insertions and more nucleotide deletions at VDJ recombination sites were observed in patients with type 1 diabetes, implying thymic rearrangement abnormalities. Because cDNA was sequenced instead of genomic DNA, highly expressing activated cells could be over-represented, though the groups showed no difference in activation or CD3 levels. Naive, central memory and regulatory TCRB repertoires appeared to be more alike among patients than among healthy donors. PCR may preferentially amplify shorter templates, but because patient and control samples were amplified and corrected together, any resulting skew would affect both groups equally.

Each donor gave one peripheral blood draw, roughly 110 mL on average, collected into heparinised tubes. A BD FACSAria II was used to sort naive, central memory, regulatory and stem cell-like memory CD4+ T cells with a panel that included CD45RO, CCR7, CD25, CD127, CD95 and CD27. Every sorted population had a purity above 95%. Right away, PBMCs were isolated by Lymphoprep density gradient centrifugation and were stained directly, with no culture step. Samples were stained and sorted in pairs, with one healthy donor and one patient per experiment, so that batch effects were minimized. The germline ends are 12 bases apart after V is trimmed by 2 bases and J by 1 base. The CDR3 covers 15 residues, taking in both the cysteine and the phenylalanine. The sequence is cut down to CDR3 DNA, 45 bases in frame from base 1. From a lookup of the germline V gene, CDR1 and CDR2 are SGDLS and YYNGEE.

Input material: naive CD4+ T cells from blood. The cell subset or site label on this specimen signifies: true naive CD4+ T cells. The chain joins TRBV9 to TRBJ1-2; TRBD1 is possibly the D segment (5 matching bases). This clonotype originated in a man aged 25 to 45 with type 1 diabetes. CDR3 region: CASSVSTVLNYGYTF. In nucleotides, the sequence is TGTGCCAGCAGCGTCTCGACAGTGCTTAACTATGGCTACACCTTC.